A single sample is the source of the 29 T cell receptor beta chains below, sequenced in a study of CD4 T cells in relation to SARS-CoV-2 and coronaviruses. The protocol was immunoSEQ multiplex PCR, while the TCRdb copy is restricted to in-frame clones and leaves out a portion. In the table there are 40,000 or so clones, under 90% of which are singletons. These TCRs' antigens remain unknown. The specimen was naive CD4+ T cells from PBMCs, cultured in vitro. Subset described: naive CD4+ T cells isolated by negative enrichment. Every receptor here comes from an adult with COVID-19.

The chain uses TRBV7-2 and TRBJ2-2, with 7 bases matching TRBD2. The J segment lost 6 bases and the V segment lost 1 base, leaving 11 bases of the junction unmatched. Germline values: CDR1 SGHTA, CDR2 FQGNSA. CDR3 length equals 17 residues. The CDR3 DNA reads TGTGCCAGCAGCTTAGGGACCCAGGGACTACTGGCCGGGGAGCTGTTTTTT. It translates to CASSLGTQGLLAGELFF.

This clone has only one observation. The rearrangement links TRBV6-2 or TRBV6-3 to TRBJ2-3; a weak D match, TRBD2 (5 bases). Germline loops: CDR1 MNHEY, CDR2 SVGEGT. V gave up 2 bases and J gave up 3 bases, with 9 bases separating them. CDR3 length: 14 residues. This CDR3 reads CASSYKGRTDTQYF. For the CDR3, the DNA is TGTGCCAGCAGTTACAAAGGGAGAACAGATACGCAGTATTTT.

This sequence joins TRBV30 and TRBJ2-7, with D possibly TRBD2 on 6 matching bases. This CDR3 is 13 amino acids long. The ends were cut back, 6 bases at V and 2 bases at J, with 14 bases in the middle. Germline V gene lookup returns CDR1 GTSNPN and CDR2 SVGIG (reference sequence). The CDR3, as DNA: TGTGCCTGCTACCGGGACTTCACCTACGAGCAGTACTTC. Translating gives CACYRDFTYEQYF.

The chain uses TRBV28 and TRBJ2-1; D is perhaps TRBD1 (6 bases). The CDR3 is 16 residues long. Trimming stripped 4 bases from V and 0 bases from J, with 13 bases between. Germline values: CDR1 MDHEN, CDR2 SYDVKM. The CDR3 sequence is CASSSQTGRSYNEQFF. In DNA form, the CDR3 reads TGTGCCAGCAGTTCTCAGACAGGTCGCTCCTACAATGAGCAGTTCTTC. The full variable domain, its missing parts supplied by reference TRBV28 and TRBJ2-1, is DVKVTQSSRYLVKRTGEKVFLECVQDMDHENMFWYRQDPGLGLRLIYFSYDVKMKEKGDIPEGYSVSREKKERFSLILESASTNQTSMYLCASSSQTGRSYNEQFFGPGTRLTVL.

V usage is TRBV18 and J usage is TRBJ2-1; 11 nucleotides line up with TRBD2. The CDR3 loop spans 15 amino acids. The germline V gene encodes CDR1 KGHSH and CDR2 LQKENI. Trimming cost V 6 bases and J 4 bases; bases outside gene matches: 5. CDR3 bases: TGTGCCAGCTCTAGGCGGACTAGCGGGTACAATGAGCAGTTCTTC. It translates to CASSRRTSGYNEQFF. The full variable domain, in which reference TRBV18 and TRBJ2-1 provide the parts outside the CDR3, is NAGVMQNPRHLVRRRGQEARLRCSPMKGHSHVYWYRQLPEEGLKFMVYLQKENIIDESGMPKERFSAEFPKEGPSILRIQQVVRGDSAAYFCASSRRTSGYNEQFFGPGTRLTVL.

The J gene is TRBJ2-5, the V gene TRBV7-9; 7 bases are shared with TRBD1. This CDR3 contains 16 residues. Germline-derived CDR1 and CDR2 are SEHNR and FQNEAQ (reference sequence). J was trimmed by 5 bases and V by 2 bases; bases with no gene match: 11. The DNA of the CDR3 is TGTGCCAGCAGCTTAAGGGCCGACAGGGATGGGGAGACCCAGTACTTC. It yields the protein CASSLRADRDGETQYF.

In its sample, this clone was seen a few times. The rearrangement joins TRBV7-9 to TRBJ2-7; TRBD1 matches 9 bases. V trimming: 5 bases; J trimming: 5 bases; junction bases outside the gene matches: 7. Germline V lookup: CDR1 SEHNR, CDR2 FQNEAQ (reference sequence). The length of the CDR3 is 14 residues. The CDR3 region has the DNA TGTGCCAGCAGCGTGGACAGGGGTGTCGACGAGCAGTACTTC. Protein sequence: CASSVDRGVDEQYF.

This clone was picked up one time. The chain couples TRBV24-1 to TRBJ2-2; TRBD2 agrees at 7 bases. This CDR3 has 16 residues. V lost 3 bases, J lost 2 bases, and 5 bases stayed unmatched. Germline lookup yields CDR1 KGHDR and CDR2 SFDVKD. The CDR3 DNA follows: TGTGCCACCAGTGATCCTAGCGGCAGAAACACCGGGGAGCTGTTTTTT. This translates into CATSDPSGRNTGELFF.

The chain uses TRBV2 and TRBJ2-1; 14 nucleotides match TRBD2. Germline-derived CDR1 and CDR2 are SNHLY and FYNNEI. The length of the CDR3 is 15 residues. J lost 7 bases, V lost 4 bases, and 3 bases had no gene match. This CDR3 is CASSARTSGRNEQFF. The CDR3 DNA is TGTGCCAGCAGTGCCCGGACTAGCGGGAGGAATGAGCAGTTCTTC.

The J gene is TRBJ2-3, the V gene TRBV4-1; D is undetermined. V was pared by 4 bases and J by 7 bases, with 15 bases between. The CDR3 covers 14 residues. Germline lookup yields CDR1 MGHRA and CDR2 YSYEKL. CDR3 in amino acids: CASSPATRANTQYF. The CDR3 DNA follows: TGCGCCAGCAGCCCCGCGACCCGAGCGAATACGCAGTATTTT.

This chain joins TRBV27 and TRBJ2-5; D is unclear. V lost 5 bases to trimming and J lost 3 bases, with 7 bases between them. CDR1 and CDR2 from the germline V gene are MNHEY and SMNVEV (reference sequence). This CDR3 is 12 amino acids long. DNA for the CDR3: TGTGCCAGCAGTAACAGAAAAGAGACCCAGTACTTC. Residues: CASSNRKETQYF.

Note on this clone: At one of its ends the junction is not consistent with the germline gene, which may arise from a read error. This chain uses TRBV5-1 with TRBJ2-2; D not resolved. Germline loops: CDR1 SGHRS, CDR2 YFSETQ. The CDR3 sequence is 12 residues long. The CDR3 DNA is TGCACCAGCAGCTTTGACACCGGGGAGCTGTTTTTT. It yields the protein CTSSFDTGELFF.

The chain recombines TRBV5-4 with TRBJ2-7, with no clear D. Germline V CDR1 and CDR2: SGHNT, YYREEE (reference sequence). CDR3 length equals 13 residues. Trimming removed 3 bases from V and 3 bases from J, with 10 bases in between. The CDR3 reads CASSSPNFYEQYF. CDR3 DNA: TGTGCCAGCAGCTCTCCTAACTTCTACGAGCAGTACTTC.

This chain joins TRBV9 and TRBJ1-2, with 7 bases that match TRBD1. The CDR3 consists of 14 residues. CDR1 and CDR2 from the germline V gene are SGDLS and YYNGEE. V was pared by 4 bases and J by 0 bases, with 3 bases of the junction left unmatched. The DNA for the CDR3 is TGTGCCAGCAGCCGGGACAGATCTAACTATGGCTACACCTTC. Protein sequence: CASSRDRSNYGYTF.

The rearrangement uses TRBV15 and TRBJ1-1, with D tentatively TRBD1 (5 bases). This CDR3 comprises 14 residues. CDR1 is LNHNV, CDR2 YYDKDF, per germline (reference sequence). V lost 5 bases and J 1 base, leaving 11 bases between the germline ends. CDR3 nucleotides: TGTGCCACCAGCGCACCACAGGAGAACACTGAAGCTTTCTTT. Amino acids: CATSAPQENTEAFF.

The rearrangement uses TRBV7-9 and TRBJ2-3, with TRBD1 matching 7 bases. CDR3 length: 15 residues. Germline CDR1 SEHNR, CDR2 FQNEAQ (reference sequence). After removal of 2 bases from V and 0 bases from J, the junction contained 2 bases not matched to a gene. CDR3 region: CASSLTGQSTDTQYF. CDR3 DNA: TGTGCCAGCAGCTTAACGGGACAGAGCACAGATACGCAGTATTTT.

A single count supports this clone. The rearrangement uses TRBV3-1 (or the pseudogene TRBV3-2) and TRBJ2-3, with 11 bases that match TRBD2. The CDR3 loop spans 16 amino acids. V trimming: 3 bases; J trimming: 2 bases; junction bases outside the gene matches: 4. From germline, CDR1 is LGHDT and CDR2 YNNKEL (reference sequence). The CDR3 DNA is TGTGCCAGCAGCCAGGGGACTAGCGGCTCCACAGATACGCAGTATTTT. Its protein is CASSQGTSGSTDTQYF.

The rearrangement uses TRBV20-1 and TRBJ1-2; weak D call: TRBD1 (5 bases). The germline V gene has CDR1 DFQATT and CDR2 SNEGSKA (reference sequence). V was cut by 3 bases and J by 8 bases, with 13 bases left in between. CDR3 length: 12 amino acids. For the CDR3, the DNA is TGCAGTGCTAGTGCTCCGGAGGGGGGCTACACCTTC. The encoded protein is CSASAPEGGYTF.

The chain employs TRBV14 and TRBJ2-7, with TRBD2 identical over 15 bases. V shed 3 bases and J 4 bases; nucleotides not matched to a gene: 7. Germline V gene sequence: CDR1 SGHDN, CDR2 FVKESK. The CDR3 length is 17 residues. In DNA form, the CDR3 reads TGTGCCAGCAGCCAGAGGGGACTAGCGGGAGGAGGGTACGAGCAGTACTTC. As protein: CASSQRGLAGGGYEQYF.

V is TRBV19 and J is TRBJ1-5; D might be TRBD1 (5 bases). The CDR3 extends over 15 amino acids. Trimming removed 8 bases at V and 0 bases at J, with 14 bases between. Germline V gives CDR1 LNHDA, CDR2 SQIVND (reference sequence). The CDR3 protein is CASSVGPYSNQPQHF. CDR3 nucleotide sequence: TGTGCCAGTTCGGTGGGGCCTTATAGCAATCAGCCCCAGCATTTT. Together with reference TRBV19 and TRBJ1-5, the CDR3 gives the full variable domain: DGGITQSPKYLFRKEGQNVTLSCEQNLNHDAMYWYRQDPGQGLRLIYYSQIVNDFQKGDIAEGYSVSREKKESFPLTVTSAQKNPTAFYLCASSVGPYSNQPQHFGDGTRLSIL.

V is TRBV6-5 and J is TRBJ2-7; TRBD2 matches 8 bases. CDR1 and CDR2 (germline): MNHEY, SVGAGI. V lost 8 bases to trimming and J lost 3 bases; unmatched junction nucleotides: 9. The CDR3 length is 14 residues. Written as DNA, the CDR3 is TGTGCCAGCCTGTTATTAGCGGGACACTACGAGCAGTACTTC. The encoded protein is CASLLLAGHYEQYF.

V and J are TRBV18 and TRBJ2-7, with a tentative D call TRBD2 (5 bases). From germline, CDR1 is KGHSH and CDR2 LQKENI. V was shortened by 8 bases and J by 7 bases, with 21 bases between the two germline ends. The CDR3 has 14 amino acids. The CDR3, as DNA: TGTGCCAGCGTAGAGGGAGCCGGCTCACGGGAGCAGTACTTC. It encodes CASVEGAGSREQYF.

CDR3 sequence reads: CASSLRELAGPDTQYF. Here the CDR3 DNA reads TGTGCCAGCAGTTTACGAGAACTAGCAGGGCCAGATACGCAGTATTTT. This chain links TRBV28 with TRBJ2-3, with D possibly being TRBD2 (6 bases). This CDR3 spans 16 amino acids. V was pared by 2 bases and J by 4 bases, with 16 bases between. Looked up from germline, CDR1 is MDHEN and CDR2 is SYDVKM.

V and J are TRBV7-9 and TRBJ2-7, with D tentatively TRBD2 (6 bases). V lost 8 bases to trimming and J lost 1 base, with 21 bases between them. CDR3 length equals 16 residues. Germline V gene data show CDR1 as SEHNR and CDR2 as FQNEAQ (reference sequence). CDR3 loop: CASSPVGGDLSYEQYF. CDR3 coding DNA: TGTGCCAGCTCGCCCGTAGGAGGGGACTTGTCCTACGAGCAGTACTTC.

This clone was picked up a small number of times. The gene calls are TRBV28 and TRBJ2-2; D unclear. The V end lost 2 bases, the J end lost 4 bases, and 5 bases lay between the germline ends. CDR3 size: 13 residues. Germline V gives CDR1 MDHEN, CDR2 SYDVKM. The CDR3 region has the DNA TGTGCCAGCAGTTTACCCGGCACCGGGGAGCTGTTTTTT. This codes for CASSLPGTGELFF.

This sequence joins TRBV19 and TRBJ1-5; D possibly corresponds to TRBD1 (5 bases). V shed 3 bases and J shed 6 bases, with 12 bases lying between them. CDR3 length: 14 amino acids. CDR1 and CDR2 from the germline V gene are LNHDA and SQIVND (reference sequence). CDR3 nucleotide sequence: TGTGCCAGTAGTATCGAGGGGATAGGTCAGCCCCAGCATTTT. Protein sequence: CASSIEGIGQPQHF.

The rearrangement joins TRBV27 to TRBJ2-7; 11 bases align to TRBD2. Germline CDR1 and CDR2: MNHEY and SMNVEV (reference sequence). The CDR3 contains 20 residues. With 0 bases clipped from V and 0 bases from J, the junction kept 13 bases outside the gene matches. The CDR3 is CASSLSGGLVGLAVSYEQYF. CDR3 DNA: TGTGCCAGCAGTTTATCGGGGGGGCTGGTGGGACTAGCGGTCTCCTACGAGCAGTACTTC.

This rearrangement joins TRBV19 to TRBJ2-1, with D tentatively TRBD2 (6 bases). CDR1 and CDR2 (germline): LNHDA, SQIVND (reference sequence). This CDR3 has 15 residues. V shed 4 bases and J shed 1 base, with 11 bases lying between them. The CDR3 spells CASSRQGLSYNEQFF. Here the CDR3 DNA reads TGTGCCAGTAGTAGGCAGGGACTTTCCTACAATGAGCAGTTCTTC.

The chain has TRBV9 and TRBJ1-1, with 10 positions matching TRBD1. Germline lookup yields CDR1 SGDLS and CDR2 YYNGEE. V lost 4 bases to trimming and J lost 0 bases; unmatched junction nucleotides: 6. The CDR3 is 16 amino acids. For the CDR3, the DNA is TGTGCCAGCAGCCCGGGGACAGGGGTCATGAACACTGAAGCTTTCTTT. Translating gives CASSPGTGVMNTEAFF.